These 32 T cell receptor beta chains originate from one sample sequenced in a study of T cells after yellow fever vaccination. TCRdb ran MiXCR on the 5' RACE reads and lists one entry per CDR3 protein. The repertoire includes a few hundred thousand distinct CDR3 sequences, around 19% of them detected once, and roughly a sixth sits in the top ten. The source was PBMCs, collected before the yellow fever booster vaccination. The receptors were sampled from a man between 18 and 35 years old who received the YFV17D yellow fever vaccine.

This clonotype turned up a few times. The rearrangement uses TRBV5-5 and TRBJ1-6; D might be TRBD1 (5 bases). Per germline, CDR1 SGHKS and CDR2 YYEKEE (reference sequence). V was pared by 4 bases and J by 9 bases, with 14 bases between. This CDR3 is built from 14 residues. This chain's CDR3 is CASSPGGAVSPLHF. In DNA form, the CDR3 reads TGTGCCAGCAGCCCCGGCGGGGCCGTTTCACCCCTCCACTTT.

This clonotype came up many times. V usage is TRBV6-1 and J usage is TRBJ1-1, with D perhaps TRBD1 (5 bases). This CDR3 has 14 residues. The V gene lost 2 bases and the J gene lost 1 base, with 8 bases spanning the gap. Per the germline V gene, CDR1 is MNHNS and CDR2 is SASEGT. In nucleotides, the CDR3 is TGTGCCAGCAGTGAATTGGGACCGAACACTGAAGCTTTCTTT. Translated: CASSELGPNTEAFF.

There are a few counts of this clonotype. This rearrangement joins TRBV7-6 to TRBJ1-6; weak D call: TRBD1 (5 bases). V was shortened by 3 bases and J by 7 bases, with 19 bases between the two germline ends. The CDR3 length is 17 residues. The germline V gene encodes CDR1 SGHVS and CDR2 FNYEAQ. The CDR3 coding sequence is TGTGCCAGCAGCTTCACCCGGTTATTAGGGGAGAATTCACCCCTCCACTTT. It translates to CASSFTRLLGENSPLHF.

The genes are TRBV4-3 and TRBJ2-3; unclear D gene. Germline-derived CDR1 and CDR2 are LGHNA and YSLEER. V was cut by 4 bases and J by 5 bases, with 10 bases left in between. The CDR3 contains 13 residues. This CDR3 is CASSLQRGDTQYF. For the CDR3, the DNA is TGCGCCAGCAGCCTACAGCGAGGAGATACGCAGTATTTT.

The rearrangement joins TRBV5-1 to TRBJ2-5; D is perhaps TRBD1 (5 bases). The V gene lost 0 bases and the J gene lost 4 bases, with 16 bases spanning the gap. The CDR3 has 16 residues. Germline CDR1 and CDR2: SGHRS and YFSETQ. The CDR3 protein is CASSLVESGWRETQYF. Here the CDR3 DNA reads TGCGCCAGCAGCTTGGTAGAATCAGGGTGGCGAGAGACCCAGTACTTC. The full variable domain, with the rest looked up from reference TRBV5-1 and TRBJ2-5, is KAGVTQTPRYLIKTRGQQVTLSCSPISGHRSVSWYQQTPGQGLQFLFEYFSETQRNKGNFPGRFSGRQFSNSRSEMNVSTLELGDSALYLCASSLVESGWRETQYFGPGTRLLVL.

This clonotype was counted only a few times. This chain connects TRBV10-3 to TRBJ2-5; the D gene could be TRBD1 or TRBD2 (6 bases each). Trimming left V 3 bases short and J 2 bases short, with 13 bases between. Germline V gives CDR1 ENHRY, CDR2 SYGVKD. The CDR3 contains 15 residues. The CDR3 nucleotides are TGTGCCATCAGTGATTCTAGGGGGGCTCAAGAGACCCAGTACTTC. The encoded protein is CAISDSRGAQETQYF.

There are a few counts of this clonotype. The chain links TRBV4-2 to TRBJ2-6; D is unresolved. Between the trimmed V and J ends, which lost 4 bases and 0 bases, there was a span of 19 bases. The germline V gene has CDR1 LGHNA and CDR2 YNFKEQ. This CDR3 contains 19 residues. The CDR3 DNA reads TGTGCCAGCAGCCGCCAGAGTCTATCCGCCCACTCTGGGGCCAACGTCCTGACTTTC. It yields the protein CASSRQSLSAHSGANVLTF.

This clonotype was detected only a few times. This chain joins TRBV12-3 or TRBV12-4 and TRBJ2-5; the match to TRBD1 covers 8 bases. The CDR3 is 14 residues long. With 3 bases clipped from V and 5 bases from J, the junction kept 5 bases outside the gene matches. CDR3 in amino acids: CASSFGQGVETQYF. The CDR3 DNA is TGTGCCAGCAGTTTTGGACAGGGAGTTGAGACCCAGTACTTC.

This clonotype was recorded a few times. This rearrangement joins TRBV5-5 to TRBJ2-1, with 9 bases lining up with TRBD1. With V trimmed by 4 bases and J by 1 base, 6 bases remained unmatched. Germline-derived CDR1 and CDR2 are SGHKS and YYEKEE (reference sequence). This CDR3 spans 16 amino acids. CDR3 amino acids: CASSPPGTGSYNEQFF. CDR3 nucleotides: TGTGCCAGCAGCCCGCCGGGGACAGGGTCCTACAATGAGCAGTTCTTC.

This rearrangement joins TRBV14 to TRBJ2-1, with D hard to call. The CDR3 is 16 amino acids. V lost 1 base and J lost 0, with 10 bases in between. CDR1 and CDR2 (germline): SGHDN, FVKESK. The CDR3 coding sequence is TGTGCCAGCAGCCAAGTCAAACGTTTCTCCTACAATGAGCAGTTCTTC. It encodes CASSQVKRFSYNEQFF.

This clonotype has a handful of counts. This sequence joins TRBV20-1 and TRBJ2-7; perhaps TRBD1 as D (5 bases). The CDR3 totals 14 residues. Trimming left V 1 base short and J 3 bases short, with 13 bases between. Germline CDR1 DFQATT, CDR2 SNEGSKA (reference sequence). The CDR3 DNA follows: TGCAGTGCTAGAGTCCGCTACAGGAGCTACGAGCAGTACGTC. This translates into CSARVRYRSYEQYV.

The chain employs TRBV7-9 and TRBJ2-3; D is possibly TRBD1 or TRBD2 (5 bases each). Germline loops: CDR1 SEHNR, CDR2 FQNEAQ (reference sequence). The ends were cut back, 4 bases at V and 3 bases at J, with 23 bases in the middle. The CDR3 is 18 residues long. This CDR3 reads CASSSGPGRKTRTDTQYF. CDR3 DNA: TGTGCCAGCAGCTCAGGACCGGGACGCAAGACCCGAACAGATACGCAGTATTTT.

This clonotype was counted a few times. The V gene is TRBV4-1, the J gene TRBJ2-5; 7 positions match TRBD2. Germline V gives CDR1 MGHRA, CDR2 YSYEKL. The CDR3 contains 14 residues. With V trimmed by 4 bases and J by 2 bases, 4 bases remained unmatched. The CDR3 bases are TGCGCCAGCAGCCGACTAGCAGCGCAAGAGACCCAGTACTTC. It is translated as CASSRLAAQETQYF.

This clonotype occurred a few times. The CDR3 nucleotides are TGTGCCAGCACCCCAAGGGTGGCCAGGGTGAACACTGAAGCTTTCTTT. This sequence encodes CASTPRVARVNTEAFF. This sequence joins TRBV27 and TRBJ1-1; a weak D match, TRBD1 (5 bases). The CDR3 length is 16 residues. V was pared by 7 bases and J by 0 bases, with 18 bases between. CDR1 and CDR2 from the germline V gene are MNHEY and SMNVEV (reference sequence).

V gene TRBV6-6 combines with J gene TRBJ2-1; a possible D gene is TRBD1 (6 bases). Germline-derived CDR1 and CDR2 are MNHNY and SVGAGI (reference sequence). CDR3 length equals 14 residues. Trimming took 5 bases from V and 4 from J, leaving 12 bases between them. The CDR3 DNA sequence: TGTGCCAGCAGTCCCCGGGACATTTACAATGAGCAGTTCTTC. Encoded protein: CASSPRDIYNEQFF.

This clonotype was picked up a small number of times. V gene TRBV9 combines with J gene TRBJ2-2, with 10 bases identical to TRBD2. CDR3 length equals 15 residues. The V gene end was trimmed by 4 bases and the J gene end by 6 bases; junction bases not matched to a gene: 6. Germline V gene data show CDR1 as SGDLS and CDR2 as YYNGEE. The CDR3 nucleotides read TGTGCCAGCAGCCTGAGCGGGGGGGTGTCCGGGGAGCTGTTTTTT. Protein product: CASSLSGGVSGELFF.

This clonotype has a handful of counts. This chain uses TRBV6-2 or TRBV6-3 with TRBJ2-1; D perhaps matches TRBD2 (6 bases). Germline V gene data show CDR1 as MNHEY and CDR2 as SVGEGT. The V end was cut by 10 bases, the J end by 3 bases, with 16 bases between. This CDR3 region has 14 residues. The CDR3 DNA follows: TGTGCCACTACCGGGAGAGGGAACTACAATGAGCAGTTCTTC. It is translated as CATTGRGNYNEQFF.

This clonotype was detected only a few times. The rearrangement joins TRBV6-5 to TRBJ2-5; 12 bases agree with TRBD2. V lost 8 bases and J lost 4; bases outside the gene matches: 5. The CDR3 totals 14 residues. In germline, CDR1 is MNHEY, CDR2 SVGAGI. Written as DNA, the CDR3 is TGTGCCAGCTATTCTAGCGGGGGGGCAGAGACCCAGTACTTC. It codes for CASYSSGGAETQYF.

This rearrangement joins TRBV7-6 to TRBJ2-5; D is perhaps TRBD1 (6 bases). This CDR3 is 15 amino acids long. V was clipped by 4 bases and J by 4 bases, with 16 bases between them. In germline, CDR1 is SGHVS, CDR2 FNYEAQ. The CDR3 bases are TGTGCCAGCAGCTCAGTCCGGGGACACCGAGAGACCCAGTACTTC. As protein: CASSSVRGHRETQYF.

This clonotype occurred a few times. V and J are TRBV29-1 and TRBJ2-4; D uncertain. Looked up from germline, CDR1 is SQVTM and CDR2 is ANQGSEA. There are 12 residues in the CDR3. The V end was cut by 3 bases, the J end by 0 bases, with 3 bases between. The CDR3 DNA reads TGCAGCGTTGAGGGAGCCAAAAACATTCAGTACTTC. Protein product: CSVEGAKNIQYF.

The CDR3 reads CASSFFELPAGKYNEQFF. CDR3 sequence (DNA): TGTGCCAGCAGCTTCTTCGAGTTGCCGGCGGGGAAATACAATGAGCAGTTCTTC. J is TRBJ2-1 and V is TRBV5-5, with a tentative D call TRBD2 (6 bases). The V end lost 2 bases, the J end lost 4 bases, and 22 bases lay between the germline ends. From germline, CDR1 is SGHKS and CDR2 YYEKEE (reference sequence). This CDR3 is 18 amino acids long. The full variable domain, with the rest looked up from reference TRBV5-5 and TRBJ2-1, is DAGVTQSPTHLIKTRGQQVTLRCSPISGHKSVSWYQQVLGQGPQFIFQYYEKEERGRGNFPDRFSARQFPNYSSELNVNALLLGDSALYLCASSFFELPAGKYNEQFFGPGTRLTVL.

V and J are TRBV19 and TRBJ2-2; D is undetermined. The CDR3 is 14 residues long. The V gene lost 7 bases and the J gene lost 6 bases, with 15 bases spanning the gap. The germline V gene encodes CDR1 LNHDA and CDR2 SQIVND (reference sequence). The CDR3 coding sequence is TGTGCCAGTACGGCTGGTCTCTTGCCCGGGGAGCTGTTTTTT. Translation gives CASTAGLLPGELFF.

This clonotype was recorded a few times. The CDR3 spells CASSTRRGELMNTEAFF. In nucleotides, the CDR3 is TGCGCCAGCAGCACCCGCCGGGGGGAACTAATGAACACTGAAGCTTTCTTT. The chain couples TRBV5-1 to TRBJ1-1; perhaps TRBD1 as D (5 bases). This CDR3 spans 17 amino acids. V was cut by 4 bases and J by 0 bases, with 19 bases left in between. The V gene's germline CDR1 is SGHRS and CDR2 YFSETQ.

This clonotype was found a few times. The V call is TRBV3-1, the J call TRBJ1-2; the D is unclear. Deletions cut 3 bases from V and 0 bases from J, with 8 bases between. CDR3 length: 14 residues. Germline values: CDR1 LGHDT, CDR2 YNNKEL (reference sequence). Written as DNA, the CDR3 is TGTGCCAGCAGCCATACGGATGCTAACTATGGCTACACCTTC. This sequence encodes CASSHTDANYGYTF.

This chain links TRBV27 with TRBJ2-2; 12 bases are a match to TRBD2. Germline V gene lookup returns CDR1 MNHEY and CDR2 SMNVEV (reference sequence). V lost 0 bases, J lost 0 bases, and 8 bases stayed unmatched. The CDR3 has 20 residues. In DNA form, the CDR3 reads TGTGCCAGCAGTTTATCTTTACCGGGACTAGCGGGCCCGAACACCGGGGAGCTGTTTTTT. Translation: CASSLSLPGLAGPNTGELFF.

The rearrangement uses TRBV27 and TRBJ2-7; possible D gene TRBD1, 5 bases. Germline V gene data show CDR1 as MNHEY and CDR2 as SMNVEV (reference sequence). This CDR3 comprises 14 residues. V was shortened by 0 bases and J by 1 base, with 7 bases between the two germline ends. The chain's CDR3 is CASSLSSGSYEQYV. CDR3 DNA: TGTGCCAGCAGTTTATCGTCAGGGTCCTACGAGCAGTACGTC.

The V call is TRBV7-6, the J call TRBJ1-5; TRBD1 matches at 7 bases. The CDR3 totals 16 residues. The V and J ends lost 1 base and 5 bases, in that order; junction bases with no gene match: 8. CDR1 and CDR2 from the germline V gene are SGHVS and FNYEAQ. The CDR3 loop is CASSLVPGGFHQPQHF. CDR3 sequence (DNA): TGTGCCAGCAGCTTAGTACCAGGGGGGTTTCATCAGCCCCAGCATTTT.

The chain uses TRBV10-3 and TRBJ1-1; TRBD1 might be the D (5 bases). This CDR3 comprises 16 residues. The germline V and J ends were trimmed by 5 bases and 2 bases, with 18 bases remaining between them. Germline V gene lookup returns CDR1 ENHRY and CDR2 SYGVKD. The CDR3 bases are TGTGCCATCAGTCGCCGGGACGTTTCGAGCAACACTGAAGCTTTCTTT. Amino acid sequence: CAISRRDVSSNTEAFF.

The CDR3 loop is CSAGLLQGPEQPQHF. CDR3 coding DNA: TGCAGCGCCGGGTTGTTACAGGGGCCGGAACAGCCCCAGCATTTT. The chain recombines TRBV20-1 with TRBJ1-5; 7 bases map to TRBD1. The CDR3 contains 15 residues. CDR1 is DFQATT, CDR2 SNEGSKA, per germline (reference sequence).

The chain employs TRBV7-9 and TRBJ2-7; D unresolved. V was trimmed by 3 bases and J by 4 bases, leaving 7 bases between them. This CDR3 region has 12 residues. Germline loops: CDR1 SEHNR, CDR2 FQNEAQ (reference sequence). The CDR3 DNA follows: TGTGCCAGCAGCTTTAGTTTATACGAGCAGTACTTC. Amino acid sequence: CASSFSLYEQYF.

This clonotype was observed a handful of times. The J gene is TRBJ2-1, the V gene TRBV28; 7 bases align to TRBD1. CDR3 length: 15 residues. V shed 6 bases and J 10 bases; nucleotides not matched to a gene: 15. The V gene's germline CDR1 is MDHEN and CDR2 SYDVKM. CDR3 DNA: TGTGCCAGCAGCCATACAGGGGATGCAATGCGGGAGCAGTTCTTC. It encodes CASSHTGDAMREQFF.

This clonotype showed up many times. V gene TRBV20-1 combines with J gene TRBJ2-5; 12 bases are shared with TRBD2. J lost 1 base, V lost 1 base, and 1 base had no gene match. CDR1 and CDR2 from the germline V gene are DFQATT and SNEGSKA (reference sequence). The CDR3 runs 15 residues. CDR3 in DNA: TGCAGTGCTAGAGGGACTAGCGGGGTCCAAGAGACCCAGTACTTC. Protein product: CSARGTSGVQETQYF.